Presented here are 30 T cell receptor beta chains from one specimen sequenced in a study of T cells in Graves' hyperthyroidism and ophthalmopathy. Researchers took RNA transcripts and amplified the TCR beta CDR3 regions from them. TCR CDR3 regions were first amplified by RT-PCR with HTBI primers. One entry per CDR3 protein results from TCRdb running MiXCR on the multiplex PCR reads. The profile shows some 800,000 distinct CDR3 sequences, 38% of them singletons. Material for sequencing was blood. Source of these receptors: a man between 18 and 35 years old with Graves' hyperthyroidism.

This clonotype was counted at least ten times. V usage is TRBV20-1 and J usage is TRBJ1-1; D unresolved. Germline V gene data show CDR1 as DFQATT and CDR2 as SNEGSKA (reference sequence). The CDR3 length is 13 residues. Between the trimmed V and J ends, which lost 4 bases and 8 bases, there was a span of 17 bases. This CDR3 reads CSATQEPIPEAFF. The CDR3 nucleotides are TGCAGTGCTACCCAGGAACCAATACCCGAAGCTTTCTTT.

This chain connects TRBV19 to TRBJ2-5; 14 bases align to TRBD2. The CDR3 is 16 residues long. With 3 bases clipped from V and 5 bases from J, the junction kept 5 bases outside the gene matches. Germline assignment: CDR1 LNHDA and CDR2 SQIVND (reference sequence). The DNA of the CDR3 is TGTGCCAGTAGTATGTACCGGACTAGCGGGAGGGAGACCCAGTACTTC. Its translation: CASSMYRTSGRETQYF.

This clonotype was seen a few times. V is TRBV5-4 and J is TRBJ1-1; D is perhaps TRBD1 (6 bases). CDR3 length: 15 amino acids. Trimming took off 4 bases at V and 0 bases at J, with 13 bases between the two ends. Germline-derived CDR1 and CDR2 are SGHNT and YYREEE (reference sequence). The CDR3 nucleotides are TGTGCCAGCAGCATCCGGGACACCTTGAACACTGAAGCTTTCTTT. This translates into CASSIRDTLNTEAFF.

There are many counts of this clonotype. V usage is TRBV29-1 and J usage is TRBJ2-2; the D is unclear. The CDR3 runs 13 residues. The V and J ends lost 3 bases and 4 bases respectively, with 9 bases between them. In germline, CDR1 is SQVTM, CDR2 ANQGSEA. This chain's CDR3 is CSVDAIATGELFF. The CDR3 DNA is TGCAGCGTTGACGCGATCGCCACCGGGGAGCTGTTTTTT.

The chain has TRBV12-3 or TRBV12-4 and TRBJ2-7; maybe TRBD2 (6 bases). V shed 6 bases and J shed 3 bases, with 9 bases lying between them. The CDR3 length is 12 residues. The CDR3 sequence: CASRHGSYEQYF. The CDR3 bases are TGTGCCAGCAGACACGGGAGCTACGAGCAGTACTTC.

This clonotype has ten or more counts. CDR3 bases: TGCAGCTTTGGAACCAACACTGAAGCTTTCTTT. This translates into CSFGTNTEAFF. This chain connects TRBV29-1 to TRBJ1-1, with no clear D. This CDR3 is 11 amino acids long. Trimming pared 8 bases from V and 2 bases from J, leaving 9 bases between. CDR1 and CDR2 (germline): SQVTM, ANQGSEA.

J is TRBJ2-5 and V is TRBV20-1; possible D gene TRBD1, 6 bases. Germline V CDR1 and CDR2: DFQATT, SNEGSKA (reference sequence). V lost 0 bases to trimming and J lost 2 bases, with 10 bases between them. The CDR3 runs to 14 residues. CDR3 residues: CSARDPDRQETQYF. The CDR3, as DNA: TGCAGTGCTAGAGACCCGGACAGACAAGAGACCCAGTACTTC.

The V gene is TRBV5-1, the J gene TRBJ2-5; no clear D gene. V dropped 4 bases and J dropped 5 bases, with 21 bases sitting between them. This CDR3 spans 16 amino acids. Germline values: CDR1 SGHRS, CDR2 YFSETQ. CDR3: CASSKRPPSVGETQYF. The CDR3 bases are TGCGCCAGCAGCAAACGCCCCCCCTCTGTGGGGGAGACCCAGTACTTC.

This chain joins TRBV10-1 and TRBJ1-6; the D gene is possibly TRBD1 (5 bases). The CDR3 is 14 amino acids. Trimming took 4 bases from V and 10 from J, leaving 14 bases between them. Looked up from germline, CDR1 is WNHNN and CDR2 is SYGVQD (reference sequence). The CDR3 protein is CASSGGVGGSPLHF. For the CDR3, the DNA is TGCGCCAGCAGTGGGGGCGTGGGGGGATCACCCCTCCACTTT.

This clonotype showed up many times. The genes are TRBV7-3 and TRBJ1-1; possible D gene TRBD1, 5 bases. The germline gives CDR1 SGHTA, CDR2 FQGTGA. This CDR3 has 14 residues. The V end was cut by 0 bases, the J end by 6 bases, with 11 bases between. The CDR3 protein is CASSLTTAVPEAFF. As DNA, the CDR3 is TGTGCCAGCAGCTTAACGACAGCCGTTCCTGAAGCTTTCTTT.

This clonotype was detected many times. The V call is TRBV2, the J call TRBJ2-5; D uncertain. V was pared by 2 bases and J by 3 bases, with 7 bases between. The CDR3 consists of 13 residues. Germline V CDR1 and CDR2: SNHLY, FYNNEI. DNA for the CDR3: TGTGCCAGCAGTGAACCTCCGAAAGAGACCCAGTACTTC. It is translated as CASSEPPKETQYF. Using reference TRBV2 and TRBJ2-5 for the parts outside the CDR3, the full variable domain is EPEVTQTPSHQVTQMGQEVILRCVPISNHLYFYWYRQILGQKVEFLVSFYNNEISEKSEIFDDQFSVERPDGSNFTLKIRSTKLEDSAMYFCASSEPPKETQYFGPGTRLLVL.

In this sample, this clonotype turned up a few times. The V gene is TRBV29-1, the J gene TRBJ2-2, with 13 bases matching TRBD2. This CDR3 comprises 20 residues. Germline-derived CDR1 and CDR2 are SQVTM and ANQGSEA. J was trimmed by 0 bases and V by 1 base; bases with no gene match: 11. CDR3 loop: CSVEVSLGLAGYPNTGELFF. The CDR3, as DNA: TGCAGCGTTGAAGTCTCACTGGGACTAGCGGGATACCCGAACACCGGGGAGCTGTTTTTT.

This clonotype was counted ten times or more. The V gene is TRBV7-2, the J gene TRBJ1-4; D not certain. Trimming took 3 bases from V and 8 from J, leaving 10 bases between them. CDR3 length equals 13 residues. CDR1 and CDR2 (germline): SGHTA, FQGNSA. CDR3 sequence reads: CASSFPGEEKLFF. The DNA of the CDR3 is TGTGCCAGCAGCTTCCCCGGGGAGGAAAAACTGTTTTTT. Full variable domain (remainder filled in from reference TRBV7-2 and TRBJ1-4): GAGVSQSPSNKVTEKGKDVELRCDPISGHTALYWYRQSLGQGLEFLIYFQGNSAPDKSGLPSDRFSAERTGGSVSTLTIQRTQQEDSAVYLCASSFPGEEKLFFGSGTQLSVL.

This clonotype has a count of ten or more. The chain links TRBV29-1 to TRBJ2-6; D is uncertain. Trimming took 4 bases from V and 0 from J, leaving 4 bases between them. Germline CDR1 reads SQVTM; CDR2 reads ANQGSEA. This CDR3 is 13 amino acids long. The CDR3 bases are TGCAGCGTTGCTTCCTCTGGGGCCAACGTCCTGACTTTC. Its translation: CSVASSGANVLTF.

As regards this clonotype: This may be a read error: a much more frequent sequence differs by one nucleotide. CDR3 in amino acids: CASSPGGSTNEKLFF. The DNA for the CDR3 is TGTGCCAGCAGCCCGGGCGGGAGTACTAATGAAAAACTGTTTTTT. This chain links TRBV7-8 with TRBJ1-4; unclear D gene. The CDR3 runs to 15 residues. Between the trimmed V and J ends, which lost 5 bases and 2 bases, there was a span of 12 bases. Germline lookup yields CDR1 SGHVS and CDR2 FQNEAQ.

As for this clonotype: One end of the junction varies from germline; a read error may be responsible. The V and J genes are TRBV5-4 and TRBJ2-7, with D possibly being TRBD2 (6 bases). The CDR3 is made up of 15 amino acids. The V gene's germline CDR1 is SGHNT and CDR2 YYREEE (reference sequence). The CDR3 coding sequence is TGCGCCAGCAGCCAAGATTCGGGGGTTGCCTCCGAGCAGTACTTC. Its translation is CASSQDSGVASEQYF.

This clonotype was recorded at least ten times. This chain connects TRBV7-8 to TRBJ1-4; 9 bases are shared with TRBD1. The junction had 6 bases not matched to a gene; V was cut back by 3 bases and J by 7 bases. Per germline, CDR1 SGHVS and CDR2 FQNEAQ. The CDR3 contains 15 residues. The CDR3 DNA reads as TGTGCCAGCAGCTTTCGGACAGGGGCGGGTGAAAAACTGTTTTTT. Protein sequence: CASSFRTGAGEKLFF.

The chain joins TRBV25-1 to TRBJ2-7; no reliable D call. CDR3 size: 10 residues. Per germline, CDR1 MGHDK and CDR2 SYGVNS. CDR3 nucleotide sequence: TGTGCTGACGCAACCTACGAGCAGTACTTC. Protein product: CADATYEQYF.

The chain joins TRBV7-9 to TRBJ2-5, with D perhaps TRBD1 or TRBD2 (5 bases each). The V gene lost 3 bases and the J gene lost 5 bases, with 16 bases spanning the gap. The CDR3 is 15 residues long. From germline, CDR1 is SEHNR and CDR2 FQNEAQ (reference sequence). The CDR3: CASSFRDLHGETQYF. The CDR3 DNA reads TGTGCCAGCAGCTTCCGGGACCTACACGGGGAGACCCAGTACTTC.

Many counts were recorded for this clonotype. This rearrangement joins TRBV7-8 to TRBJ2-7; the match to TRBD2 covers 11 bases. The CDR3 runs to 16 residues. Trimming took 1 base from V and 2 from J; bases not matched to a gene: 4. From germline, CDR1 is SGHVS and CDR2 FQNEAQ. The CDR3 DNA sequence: TGTGCCAGCAGCTTAGAGCCGGGACTAGCGGCCTACGAGCAGTACTTC. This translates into CASSLEPGLAAYEQYF.

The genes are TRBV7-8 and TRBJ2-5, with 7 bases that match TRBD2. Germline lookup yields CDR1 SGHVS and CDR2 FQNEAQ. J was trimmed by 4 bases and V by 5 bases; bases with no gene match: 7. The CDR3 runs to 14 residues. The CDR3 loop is CASSPLGEGETQYF. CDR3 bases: TGTGCCAGCAGCCCGCTAGGGGAGGGAGAGACCCAGTACTTC.

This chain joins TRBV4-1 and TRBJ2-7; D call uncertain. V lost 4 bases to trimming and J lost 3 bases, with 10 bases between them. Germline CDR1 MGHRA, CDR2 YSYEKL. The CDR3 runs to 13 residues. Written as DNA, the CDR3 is TGCGCCAGCAGCCGGGCTCCTAGCTACGAGCAGTACTTC. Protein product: CASSRAPSYEQYF.

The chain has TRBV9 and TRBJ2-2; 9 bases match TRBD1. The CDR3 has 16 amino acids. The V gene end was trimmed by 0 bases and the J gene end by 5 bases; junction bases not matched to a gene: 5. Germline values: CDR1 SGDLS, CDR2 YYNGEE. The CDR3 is CASSVDRDRVTGELFF. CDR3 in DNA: TGTGCCAGCAGCGTAGACCGGGACAGGGTGACCGGGGAGCTGTTTTTT.

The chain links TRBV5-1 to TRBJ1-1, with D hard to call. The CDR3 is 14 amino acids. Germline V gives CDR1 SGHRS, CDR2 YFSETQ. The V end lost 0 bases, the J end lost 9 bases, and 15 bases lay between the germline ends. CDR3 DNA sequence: TGCGCCAGCAGCTTGGCCATGGGAGGAACTCAAGCTTTCTTT. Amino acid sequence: CASSLAMGGTQAFF.

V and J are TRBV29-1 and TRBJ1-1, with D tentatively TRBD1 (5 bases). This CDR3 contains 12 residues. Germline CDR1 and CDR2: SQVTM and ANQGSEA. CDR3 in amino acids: CSSPGSRTEAFF. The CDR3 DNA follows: TGCAGTTCCCCAGGGAGCAGGACTGAAGCTTTCTTT.

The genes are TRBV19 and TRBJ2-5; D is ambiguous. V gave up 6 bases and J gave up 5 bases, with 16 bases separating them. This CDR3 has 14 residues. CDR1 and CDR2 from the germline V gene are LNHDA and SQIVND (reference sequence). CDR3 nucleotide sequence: TGTGCCAGTAGCAAGGGCTGGGCGAAGGAGACCCAGTACTTC. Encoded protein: CASSKGWAKETQYF.

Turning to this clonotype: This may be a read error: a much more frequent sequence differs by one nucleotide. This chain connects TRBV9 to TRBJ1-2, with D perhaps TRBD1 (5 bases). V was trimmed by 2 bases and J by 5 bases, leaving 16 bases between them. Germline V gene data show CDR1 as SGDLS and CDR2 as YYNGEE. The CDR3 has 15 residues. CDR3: CASSVPQGREYGYTF. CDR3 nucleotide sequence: TGTGCCAGCAGCGTCCCGCAGGGCCGTGAATATGGCTACACCTTC.

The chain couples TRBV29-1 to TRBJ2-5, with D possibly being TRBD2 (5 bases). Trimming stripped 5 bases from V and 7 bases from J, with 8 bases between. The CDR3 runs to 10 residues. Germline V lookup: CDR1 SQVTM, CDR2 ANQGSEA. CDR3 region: CSVLSGTQYF. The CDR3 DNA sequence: TGCAGCGTTTTAAGCGGGACCCAGTACTTC.

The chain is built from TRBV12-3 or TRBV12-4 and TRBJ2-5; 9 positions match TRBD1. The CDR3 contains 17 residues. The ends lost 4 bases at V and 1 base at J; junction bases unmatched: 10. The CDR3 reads CASSSGTGYSSQETQYF. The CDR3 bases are TGTGCCAGCAGTTCCGGGACAGGGTATTCTAGCCAAGAGACCCAGTACTTC.

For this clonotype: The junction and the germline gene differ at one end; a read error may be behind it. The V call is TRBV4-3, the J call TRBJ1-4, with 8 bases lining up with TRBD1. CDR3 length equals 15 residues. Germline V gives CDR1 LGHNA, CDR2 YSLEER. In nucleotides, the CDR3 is TGCGCCAGCAGCCAAATCGACAGGGGCGGTGAAGAACTGTTTTTT. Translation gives CASSQIDRGGEELFF.